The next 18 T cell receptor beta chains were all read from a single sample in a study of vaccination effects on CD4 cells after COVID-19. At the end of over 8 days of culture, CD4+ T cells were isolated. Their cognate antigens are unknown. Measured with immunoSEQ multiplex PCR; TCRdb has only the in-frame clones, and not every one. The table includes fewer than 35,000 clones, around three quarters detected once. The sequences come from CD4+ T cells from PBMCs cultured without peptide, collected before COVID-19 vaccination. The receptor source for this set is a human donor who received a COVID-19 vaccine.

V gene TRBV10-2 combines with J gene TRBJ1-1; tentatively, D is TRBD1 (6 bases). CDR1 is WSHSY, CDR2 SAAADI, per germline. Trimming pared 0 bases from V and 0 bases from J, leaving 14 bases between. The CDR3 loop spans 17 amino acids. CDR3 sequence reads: CASSESGGGVMNTEAFF. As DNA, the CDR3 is TGCGCCAGCAGTGAGTCAGGTGGGGGCGTTATGAACACTGAAGCTTTCTTT.

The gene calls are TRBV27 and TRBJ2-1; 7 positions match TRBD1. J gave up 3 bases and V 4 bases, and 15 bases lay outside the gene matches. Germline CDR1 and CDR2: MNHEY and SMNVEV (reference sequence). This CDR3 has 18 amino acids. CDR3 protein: CASSSAYLRDRSYNEQFF. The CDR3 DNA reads TGTGCCAGCAGTTCTGCCTACCTCCGGGACAGAAGCTACAATGAGCAGTTCTTC.

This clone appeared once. CDR3 DNA sequence: TGTGCCAGCCGGGGACAGGGAAAGACACCCGGGGAGCTGTTTTTT. Residues: CASRGQGKTPGELFF. This chain joins TRBV19 and TRBJ2-2, with 9 nucleotides matching TRBD1. The CDR3 is made up of 15 amino acids. Germline CDR1 reads LNHDA; CDR2 reads SQIVND (reference sequence). Unmatched junction bases numbered 11, after V lost 9 bases and J lost 6 bases.

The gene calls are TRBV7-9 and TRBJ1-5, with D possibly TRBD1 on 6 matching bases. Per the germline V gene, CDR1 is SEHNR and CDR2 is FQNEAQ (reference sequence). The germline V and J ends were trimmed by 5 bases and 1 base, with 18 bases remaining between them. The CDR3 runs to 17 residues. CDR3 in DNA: TGTGCCAGCAGCCGAGGCAAAGGGGGAGGAAGCAATCAGCCCCAGCATTTT. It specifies CASSRGKGGGSNQPQHF.

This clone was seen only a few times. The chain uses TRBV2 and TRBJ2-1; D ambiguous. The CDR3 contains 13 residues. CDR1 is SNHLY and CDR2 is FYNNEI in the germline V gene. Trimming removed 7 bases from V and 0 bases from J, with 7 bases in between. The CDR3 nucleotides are TGTGCCAGCACAGCAGACTCCTACAATGAGCAGTTCTTC. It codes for CASTADSYNEQFF.

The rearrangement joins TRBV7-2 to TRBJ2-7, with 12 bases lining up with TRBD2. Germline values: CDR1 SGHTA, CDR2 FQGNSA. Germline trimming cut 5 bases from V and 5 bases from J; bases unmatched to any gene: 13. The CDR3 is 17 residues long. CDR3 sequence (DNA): TGTGCCAGCAGCCCCCTTGAGACTAGCGGGAGTTTACACGAGCAGTACTTC. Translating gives CASSPLETSGSLHEQYF.

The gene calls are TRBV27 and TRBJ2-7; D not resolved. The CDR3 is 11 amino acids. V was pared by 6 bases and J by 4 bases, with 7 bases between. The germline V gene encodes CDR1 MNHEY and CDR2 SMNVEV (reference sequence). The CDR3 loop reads CASRTSYEQYF. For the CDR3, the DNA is TGTGCCAGCAGGACAAGTTACGAGCAGTACTTC.

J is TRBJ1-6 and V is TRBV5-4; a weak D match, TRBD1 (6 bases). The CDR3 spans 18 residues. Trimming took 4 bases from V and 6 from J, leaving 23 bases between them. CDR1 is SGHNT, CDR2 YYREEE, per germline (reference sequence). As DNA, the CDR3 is TGTGCCAGCAGCCTCCAATCAATAACGACAGGTCTTAATTCACCCCTCCACTTT. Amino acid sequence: CASSLQSITTGLNSPLHF.

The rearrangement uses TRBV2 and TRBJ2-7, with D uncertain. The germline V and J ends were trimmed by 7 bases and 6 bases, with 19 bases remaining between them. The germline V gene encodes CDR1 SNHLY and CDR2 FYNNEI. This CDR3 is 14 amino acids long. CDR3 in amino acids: CASNRDMGPSEQYF. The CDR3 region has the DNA TGTGCCAGCAATAGAGACATGGGCCCTTCCGAGCAGTACTTC.

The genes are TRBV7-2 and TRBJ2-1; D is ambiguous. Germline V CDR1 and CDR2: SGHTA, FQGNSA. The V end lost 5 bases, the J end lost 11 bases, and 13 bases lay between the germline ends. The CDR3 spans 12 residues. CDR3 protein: CASSRHGRQQFF. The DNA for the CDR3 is TGTGCCAGCAGCCGCCACGGACGGCAGCAGTTCTTC. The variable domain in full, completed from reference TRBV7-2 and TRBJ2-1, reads GAGVSQSPSNKVTEKGKDVELRCDPISGHTALYWYRQSLGQGLEFLIYFQGNSAPDKSGLPSDRFSAERTGGSVSTLTIQRTQQEDSAVYLCASSRHGRQQFFGPGTRLTVL.

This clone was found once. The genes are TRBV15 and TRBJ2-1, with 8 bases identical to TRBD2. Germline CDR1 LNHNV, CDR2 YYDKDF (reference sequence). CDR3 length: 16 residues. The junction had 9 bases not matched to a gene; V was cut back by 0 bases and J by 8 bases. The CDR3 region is CATSRDRDSGADEQFF. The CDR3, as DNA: TGTGCCACCAGCAGAGATCGTGATAGCGGGGCTGATGAGCAGTTCTTC.

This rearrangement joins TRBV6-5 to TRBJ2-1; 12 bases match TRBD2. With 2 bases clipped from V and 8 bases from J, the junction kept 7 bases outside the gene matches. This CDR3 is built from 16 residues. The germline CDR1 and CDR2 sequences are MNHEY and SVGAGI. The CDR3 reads CASSYPGLAGRYEQFF. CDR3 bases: TGTGCCAGCAGTTACCCCGGACTAGCGGGGAGGTATGAGCAGTTCTTC.

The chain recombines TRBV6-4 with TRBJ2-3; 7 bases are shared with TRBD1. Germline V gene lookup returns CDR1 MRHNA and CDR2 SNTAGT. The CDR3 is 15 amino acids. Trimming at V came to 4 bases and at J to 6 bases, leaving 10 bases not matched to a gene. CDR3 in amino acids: CASSAFPGQKDTQYF. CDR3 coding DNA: TGTGCCAGCAGTGCATTCCCGGGACAGAAGGATACGCAGTATTTT.

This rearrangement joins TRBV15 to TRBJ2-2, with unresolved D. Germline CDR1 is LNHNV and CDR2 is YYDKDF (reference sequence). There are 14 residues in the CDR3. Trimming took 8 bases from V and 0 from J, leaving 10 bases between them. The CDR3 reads CATGKDSNTGELFF. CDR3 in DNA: TGTGCCACCGGGAAAGATTCGAACACCGGGGAGCTGTTTTTT. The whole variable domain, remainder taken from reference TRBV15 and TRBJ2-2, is DAMVIQNPRYQVTQFGKPVTLSCSQTLNHNVMYWYQQKSSQAPKLLFHYYDKDFNNEADTPDNFQSRRPNTSFCFLDIRSPGLGDTAMYLCATGKDSNTGELFFGEGSRLTVL.

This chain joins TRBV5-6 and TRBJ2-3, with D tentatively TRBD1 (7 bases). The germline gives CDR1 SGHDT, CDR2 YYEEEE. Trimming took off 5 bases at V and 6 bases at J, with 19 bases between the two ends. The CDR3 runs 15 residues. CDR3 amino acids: CASSNAGGRSDTQYF. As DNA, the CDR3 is TGTGCCAGCAGTAATGCAGGGGGGCGTTCGGATACGCAGTATTTT.

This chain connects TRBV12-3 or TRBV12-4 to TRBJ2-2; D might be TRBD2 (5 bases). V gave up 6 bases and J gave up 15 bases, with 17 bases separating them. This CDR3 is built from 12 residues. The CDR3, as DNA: TGTGCCAGCAGAAAGACGGCGCAAGCGGTGTTTTTT. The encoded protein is CASRKTAQAVFF.

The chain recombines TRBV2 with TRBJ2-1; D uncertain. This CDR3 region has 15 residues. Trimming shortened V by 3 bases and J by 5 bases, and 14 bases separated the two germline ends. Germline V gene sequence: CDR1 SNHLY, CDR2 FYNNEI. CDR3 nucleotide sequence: TGTGCCAGCAGTGATACCGGGTGGGATAACAATGAGCAGTTCTTC. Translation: CASSDTGWDNNEQFF. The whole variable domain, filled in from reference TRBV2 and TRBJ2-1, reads EPEVTQTPSHQVTQMGQEVILRCVPISNHLYFYWYRQILGQKVEFLVSFYNNEISEKSEIFDDQFSVERPDGSNFTLKIRSTKLEDSAMYFCASSDTGWDNNEQFFGPGTRLTVL.

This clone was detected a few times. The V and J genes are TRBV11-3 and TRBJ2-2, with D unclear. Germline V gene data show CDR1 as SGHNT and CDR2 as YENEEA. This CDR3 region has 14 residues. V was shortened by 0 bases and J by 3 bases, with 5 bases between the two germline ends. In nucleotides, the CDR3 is TGTGCCAGCAGCTTAGATCTCTACACCGGGGAGCTGTTTTTT. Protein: CASSLDLYTGELFF.